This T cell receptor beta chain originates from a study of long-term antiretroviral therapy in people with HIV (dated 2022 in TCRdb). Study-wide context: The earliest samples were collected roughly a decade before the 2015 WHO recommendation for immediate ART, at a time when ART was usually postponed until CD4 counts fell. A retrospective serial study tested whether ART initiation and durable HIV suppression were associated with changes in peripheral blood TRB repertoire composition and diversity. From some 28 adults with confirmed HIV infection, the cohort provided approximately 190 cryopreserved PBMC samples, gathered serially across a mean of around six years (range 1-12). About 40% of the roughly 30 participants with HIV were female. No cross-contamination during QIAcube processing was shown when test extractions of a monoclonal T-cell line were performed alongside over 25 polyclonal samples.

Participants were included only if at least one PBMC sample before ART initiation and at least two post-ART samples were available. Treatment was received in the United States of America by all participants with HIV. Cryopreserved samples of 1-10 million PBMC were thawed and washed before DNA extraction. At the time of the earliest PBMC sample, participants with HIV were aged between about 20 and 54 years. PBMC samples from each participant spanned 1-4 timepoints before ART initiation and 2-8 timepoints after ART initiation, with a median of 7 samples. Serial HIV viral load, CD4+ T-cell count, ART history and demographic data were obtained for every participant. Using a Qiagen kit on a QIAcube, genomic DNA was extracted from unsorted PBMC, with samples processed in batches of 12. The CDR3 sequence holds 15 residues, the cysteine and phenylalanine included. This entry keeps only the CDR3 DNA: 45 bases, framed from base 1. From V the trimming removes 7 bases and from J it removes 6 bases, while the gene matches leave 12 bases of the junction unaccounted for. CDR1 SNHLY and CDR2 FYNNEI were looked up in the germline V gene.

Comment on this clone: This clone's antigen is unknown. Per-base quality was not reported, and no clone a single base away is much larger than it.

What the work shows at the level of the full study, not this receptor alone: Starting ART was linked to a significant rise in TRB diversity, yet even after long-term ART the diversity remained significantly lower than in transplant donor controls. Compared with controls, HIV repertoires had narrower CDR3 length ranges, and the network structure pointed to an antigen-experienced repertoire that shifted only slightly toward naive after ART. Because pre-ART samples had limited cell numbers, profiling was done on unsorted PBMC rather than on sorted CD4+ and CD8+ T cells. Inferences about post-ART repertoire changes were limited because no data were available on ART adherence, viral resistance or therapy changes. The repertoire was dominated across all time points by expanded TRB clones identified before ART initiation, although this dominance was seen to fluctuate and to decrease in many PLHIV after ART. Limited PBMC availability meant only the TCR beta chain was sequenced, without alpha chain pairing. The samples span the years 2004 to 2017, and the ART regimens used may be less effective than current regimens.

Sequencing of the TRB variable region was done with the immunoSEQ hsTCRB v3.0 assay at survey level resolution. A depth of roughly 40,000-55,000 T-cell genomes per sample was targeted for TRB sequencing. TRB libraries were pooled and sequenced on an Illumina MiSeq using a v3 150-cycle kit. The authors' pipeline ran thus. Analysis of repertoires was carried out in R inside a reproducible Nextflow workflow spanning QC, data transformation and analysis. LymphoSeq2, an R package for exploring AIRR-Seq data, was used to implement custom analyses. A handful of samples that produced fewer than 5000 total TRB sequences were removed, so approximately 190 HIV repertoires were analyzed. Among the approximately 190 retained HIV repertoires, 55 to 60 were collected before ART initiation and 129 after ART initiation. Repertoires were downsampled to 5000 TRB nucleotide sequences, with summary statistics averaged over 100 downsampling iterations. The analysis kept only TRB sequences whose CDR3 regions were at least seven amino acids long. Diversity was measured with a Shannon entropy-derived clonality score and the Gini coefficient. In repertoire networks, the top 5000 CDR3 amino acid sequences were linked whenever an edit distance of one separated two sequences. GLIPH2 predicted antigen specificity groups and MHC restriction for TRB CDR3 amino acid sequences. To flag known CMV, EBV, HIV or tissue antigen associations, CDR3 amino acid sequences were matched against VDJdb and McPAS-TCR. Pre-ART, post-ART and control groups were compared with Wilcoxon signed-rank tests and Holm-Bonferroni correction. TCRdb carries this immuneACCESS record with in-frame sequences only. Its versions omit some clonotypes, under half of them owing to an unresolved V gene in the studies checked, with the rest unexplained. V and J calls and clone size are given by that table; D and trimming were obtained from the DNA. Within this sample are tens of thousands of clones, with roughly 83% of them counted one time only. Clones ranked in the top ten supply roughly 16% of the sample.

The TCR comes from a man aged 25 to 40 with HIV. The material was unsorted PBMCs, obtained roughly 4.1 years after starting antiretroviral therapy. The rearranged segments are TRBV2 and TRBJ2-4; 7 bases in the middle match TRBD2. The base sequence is TGTGCCAGCACGGGGGGAGGGACGGCCGCAAACATTCAGTACTTC. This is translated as CASTGGGTAANIQYF.